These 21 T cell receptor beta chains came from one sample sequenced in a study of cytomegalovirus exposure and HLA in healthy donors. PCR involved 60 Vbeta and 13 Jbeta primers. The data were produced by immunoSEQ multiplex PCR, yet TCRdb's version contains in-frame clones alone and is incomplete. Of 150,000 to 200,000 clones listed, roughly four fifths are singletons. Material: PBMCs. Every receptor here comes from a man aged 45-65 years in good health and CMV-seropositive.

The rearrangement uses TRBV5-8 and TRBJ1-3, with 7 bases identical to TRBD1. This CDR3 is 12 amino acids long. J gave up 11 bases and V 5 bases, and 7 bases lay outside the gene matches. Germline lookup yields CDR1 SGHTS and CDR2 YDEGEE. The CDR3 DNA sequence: TGTGCCAGCAGAATACCGACAGGGCCCATATATTTT. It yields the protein CASRIPTGPIYF.

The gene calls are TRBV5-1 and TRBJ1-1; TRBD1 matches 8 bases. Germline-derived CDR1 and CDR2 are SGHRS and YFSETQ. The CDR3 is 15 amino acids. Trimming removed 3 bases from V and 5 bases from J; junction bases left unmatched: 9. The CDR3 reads CASSSDRVIGTEAFF. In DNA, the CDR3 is TGCGCCAGCAGCTCGGACAGGGTCATAGGGACTGAAGCTTTCTTT.

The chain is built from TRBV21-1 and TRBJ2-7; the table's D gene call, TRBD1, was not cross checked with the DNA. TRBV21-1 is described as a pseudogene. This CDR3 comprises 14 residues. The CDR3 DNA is TGTGCCAGCAGCAAAGGACAGGGATCCTACGAGCAGTACTTC. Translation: CASSKGQGSYEQYF.

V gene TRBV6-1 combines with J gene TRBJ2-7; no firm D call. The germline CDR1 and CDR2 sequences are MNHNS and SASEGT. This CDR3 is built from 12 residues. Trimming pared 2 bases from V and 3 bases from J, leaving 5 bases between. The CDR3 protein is CASSEQVYEQYF. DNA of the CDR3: TGTGCCAGCAGTGAACAGGTCTACGAGCAGTACTTC.

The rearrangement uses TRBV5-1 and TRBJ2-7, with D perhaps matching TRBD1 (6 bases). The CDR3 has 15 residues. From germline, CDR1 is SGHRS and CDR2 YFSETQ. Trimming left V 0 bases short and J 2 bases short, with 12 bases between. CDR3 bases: TGCGCCAGCAGCTTGGATCAGGGGACGGCCTACGAGCAGTACTTC. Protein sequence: CASSLDQGTAYEQYF.

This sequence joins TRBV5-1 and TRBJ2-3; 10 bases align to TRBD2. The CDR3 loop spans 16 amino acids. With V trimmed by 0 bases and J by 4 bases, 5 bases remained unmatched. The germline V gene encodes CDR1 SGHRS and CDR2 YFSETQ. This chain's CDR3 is CASSLVTSGNPDTQYF. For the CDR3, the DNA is TGCGCCAGCAGCTTGGTCACTAGCGGGAACCCAGATACGCAGTATTTT.

The CDR3 DNA is TGTGCCAGCAGCGTAGGGCCCCAACCAGCGAATGAGCAGTTCTTC. Its translation: CASSVGPQPANEQFF. The rearrangement joins TRBV9 to TRBJ2-1, with D uncertain. This CDR3 has 15 amino acids. Germline assignment: CDR1 SGDLS and CDR2 YYNGEE. Trimming removed 0 bases from V and 7 bases from J, with 14 bases in between.

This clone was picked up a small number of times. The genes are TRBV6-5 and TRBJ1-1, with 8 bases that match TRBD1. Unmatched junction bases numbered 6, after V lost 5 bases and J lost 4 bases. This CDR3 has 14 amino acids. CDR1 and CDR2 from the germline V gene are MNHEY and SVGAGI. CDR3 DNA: TGTGCCAGCAGTCCAAGACAGGGGAGCACTGAAGCTTTCTTT. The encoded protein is CASSPRQGSTEAFF.

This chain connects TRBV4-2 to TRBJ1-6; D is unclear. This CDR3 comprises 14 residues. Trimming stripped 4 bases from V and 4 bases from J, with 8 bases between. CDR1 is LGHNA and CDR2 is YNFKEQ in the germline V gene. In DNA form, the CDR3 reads TGTGCCAGCAGCCGCGAAGAGTATAATTCACCCCTCCACTTT. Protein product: CASSREEYNSPLHF.

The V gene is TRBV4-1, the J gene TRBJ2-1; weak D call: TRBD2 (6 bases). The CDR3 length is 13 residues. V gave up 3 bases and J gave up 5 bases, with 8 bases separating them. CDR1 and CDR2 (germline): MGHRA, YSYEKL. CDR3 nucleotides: TGCGCCAGCAGCCAGGGGGGAGACAATGAGCAGTTCTTC. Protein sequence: CASSQGGDNEQFF.

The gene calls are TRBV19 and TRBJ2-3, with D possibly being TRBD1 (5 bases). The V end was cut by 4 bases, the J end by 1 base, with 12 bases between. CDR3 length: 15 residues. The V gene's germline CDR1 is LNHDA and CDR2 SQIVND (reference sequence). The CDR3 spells CASSTPWGRTDTQYF. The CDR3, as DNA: TGTGCCAGTAGTACCCCTTGGGGCCGCACAGATACGCAGTATTTT.

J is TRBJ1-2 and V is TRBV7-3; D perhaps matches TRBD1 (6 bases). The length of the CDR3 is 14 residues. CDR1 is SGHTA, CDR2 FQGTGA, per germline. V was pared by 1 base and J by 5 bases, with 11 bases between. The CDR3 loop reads CASSLKPQGYGYTF. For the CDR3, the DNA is TGTGCCAGCAGCTTAAAGCCCCAGGGGTATGGCTACACCTTC. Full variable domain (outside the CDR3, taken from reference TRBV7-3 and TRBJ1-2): GAGVSQTPSNKVTEKGKYVELRCDPISGHTALYWYRQSLGQGPEFLIYFQGTGAADDSGLPNDRFFAVRPEGSVSTLKIQRTERGDSAVYLCASSLKPQGYGYTFGSGTRLTVV.

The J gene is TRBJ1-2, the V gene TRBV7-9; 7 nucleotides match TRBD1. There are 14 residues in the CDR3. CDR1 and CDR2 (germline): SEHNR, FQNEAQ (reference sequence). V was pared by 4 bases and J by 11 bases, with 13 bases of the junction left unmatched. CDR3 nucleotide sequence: TGTGCCAGCAGCTCCCGACAGGGTTCTTTGCGTTACACCTTC. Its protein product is CASSSRQGSLRYTF.

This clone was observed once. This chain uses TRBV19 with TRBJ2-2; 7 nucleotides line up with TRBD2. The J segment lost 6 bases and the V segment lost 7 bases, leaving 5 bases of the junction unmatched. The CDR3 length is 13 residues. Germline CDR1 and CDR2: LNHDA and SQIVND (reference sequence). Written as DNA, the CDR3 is TGTGCCAGTACTAGCGGCGAGGCCGGGGAGCTGTTTTTT. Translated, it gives CASTSGEAGELFF.

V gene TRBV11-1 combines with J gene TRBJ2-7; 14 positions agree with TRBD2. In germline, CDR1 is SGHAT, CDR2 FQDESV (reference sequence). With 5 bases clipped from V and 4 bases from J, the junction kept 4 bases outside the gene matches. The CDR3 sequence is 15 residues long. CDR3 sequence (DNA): TGTGCCAGCAGCCCCGGGACTAGCGGGGGTTACGAGCAGTACTTC. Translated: CASSPGTSGGYEQYF. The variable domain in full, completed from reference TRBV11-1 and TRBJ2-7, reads EAEVAQSPRYKITEKSQAVAFWCDPISGHATLYWYRQILGQGPELLVQFQDESVVDDSQLPKDRFSAERLKGVDSTLKIQPAELGDSAMYLCASSPGTSGGYEQYFGPGTRLTVT.

In DNA, the CDR3 is TGTGCCAGCAGCTTACAGGGAAGCAATCAGCCCCAGCATTTT. Translation gives CASSLQGSNQPQHF. The chain uses TRBV7-9 and TRBJ1-5; D possibly corresponds to TRBD1 (5 bases). From germline, CDR1 is SEHNR and CDR2 FQNEAQ (reference sequence). This CDR3 comprises 14 residues. V was clipped by 2 bases and J by 1 base, with 6 bases between them.

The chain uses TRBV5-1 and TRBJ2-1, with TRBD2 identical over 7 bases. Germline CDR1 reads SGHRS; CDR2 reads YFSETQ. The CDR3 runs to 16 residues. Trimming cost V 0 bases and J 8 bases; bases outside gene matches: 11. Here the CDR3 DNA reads TGCGCCAGCAGCTTGGGTGGCGGGAGTAGGGGCGATGAGCAGTTCTTC. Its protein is CASSLGGGSRGDEQFF.

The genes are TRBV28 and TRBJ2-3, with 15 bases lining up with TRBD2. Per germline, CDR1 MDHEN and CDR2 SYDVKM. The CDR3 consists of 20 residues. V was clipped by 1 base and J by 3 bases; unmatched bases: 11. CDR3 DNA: TGTGCCAGCAGTTTATACTCCTCCGGGACTAGCGGGAGGCGGACAGATACGCAGTATTTT. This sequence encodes CASSLYSSGTSGRRTDTQYF.

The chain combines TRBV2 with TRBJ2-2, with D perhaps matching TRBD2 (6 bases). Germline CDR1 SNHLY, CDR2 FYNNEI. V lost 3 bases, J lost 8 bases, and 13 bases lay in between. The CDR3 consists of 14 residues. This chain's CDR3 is CASSEGDFQGELFF. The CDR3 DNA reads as TGTGCCAGCAGTGAGGGGGACTTCCAAGGGGAGCTGTTTTTT.

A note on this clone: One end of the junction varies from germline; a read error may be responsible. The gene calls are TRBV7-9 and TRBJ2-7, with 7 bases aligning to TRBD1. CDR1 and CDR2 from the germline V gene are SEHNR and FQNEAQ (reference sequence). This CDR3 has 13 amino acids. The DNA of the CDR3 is TGTTCCAGCTCCGGGACAGCAACCTACGAGCAGTACTTC. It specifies CSSSGTATYEQYF.

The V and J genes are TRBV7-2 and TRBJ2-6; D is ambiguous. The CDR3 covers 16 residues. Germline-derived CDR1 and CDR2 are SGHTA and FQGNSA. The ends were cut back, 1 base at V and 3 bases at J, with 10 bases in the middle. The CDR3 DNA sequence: TGTGCCAGCAGCTTAGTATCCGGCGGTGGGGCCAACGTCCTGACTTTC. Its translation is CASSLVSGGGANVLTF. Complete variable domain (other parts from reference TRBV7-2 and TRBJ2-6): GAGVSQSPSNKVTEKGKDVELRCDPISGHTALYWYRQSLGQGLEFLIYFQGNSAPDKSGLPSDRFSAERTGGSVSTLTIQRTQQEDSAVYLCASSLVSGGGANVLTFGAGSRLTVL.